This T cell receptor (beta chain) was recovered during a study of T cell changes during pregnancy in multiple sclerosis. Measured with immunoSEQ multiplex PCR; TCRdb has only the in-frame clones, and not every one. The table lists under 65,000 clones, over 85% of them singletons, with 2.5% to 3.5% in the top ten. This clonotype originated in a female donor in good health, enrolled as a control in a pregnancy study. The sample consisted of peripheral blood, taken in the first trimester of pregnancy.

The CDR3 loop is CASSSYSARTYTQYF. The DNA of the CDR3 is TGTGCCAGCAGTTCCTACAGTGCCCGCACGTATACGCAGTATTTT. The V and J genes are TRBV27 and TRBJ2-3; D gene ambiguous. The CDR3 length is 15 residues. The V end lost 4 bases, the J end lost 7 bases, and 18 bases lay between the germline ends. CDR1 and CDR2 (germline): MNHEY, SMNVEV (reference sequence).